This passage covers 32 T cell receptor beta chains from one sample sequenced in a study of T cell changes during pregnancy in multiple sclerosis (dated by TCRdb to about 2019). The library was prepared using the immunoSEQ multiplex PCR assay. As stored in TCRdb, this immuneACCESS dataset retains in-frame rearrangements with V and J assigned. A fraction of the clones does not appear; measured against another copy, unresolved V genes explain less than half of the discrepancy, and the remainder lacks a known reason. Present in this sample are roughly 100,000 clones, roughly 91% of which were seen just once. More than 1.5% of the sample is held by the ten biggest clonotypes. The material sequenced was peripheral blood, taken after pregnancy. These receptors originate from a female donor in good health, enrolled as a control in a pregnancy study.

The V gene is TRBV6-5, the J gene TRBJ1-1; 8 bases are a match to TRBD1. This CDR3 has 15 amino acids. Germline CDR1 is MNHEY and CDR2 is SVGAGI. The CDR3 DNA is TGTGTTTCTGGAGGACAGGGCCCTATTAACACTGAAGCTTTCTTT. Residues: CVSGGQGPINTEAFF.

In this sample, this clone turned up once. V gene TRBV5-1 combines with J gene TRBJ2-1, with D possibly TRBD1 on 5 matching bases. The ends were cut back, 0 bases at V and 3 bases at J, with 10 bases in the middle. The germline V gene encodes CDR1 SGHRS and CDR2 YFSETQ. This CDR3 spans 15 amino acids. Written as DNA, the CDR3 is TGCGCCAGCAGCTTGGAAGACAGCTACTACAATGAGCAGTTCTTC. Protein: CASSLEDSYYNEQFF.

The rearrangement joins TRBV28 to TRBJ1-1; possible D gene TRBD1, 5 bases. The V and J ends lost 5 bases and 5 bases respectively, with 15 bases between them. The V gene's germline CDR1 is MDHEN and CDR2 SYDVKM. This CDR3 is 14 amino acids long. The CDR3 DNA sequence: TGTGCCAGCAGTCTCCAGGGCCTGGTGACTGAAGCTTTCTTT. Translation: CASSLQGLVTEAFF. The variable domain in full, with the rest retrieved from reference TRBV28 and TRBJ1-1, is DVKVTQSSRYLVKRTGEKVFLECVQDMDHENMFWYRQDPGLGLRLIYFSYDVKMKEKGDIPEGYSVSREKKERFSLILESASTNQTSMYLCASSLQGLVTEAFFGQGTRLTVV.

This rearrangement joins TRBV13 to TRBJ2-1; 9 positions match TRBD1. The CDR3 spans 15 residues. The germline V gene has CDR1 PRHDT and CDR2 FYEKMQ (reference sequence). The trim removed 1 base at V and 6 bases at J, leaving 4 bases unmatched. The CDR3 here is CASSLEGQGSNEQFF. The CDR3 DNA reads TGTGCCAGCAGCTTAGAAGGACAGGGGTCCAATGAGCAGTTCTTC.

V usage is TRBV11-2 and J usage is TRBJ1-1; maybe TRBD1 (5 bases). The CDR3 totals 16 residues. Germline-derived CDR1 and CDR2 are SGHAT and FQNNGV. Trimming cost V 4 bases and J 4 bases, with 19 bases left between them. Here the CDR3 DNA reads TGTGCCAGCAGCTCTTATGGACATACAGGTAGCACTGAAGCTTTCTTT. Translation gives CASSSYGHTGSTEAFF.

Of note for this clone: One end of the junction varies from germline; a read error may be responsible. The V gene is TRBV5-1, the J gene TRBJ2-1, with TRBD1 matching 9 bases. Germline V CDR1 and CDR2: SGHRS, YFSETQ. The CDR3 is 13 residues long. The CDR3 DNA reads TGCGCCAGCAGCTTGGAGGGAACAGGGGGCTCAATCTTC. This gives the protein CASSLEGTGGSIF.

The V gene is TRBV6-5, the J gene TRBJ2-5; maybe TRBD1 (6 bases). Trimming pared 4 bases from V and 5 bases from J, leaving 11 bases between. The CDR3 extends over 13 amino acids. Germline-derived CDR1 and CDR2 are MNHEY and SVGAGI. Here the CDR3 reads CASSSHREETQYF. In DNA, the CDR3 is TGTGCCAGCAGTTCTCACAGGGAGGAGACCCAGTACTTC.

This chain's CDR3 is CASSLFETGNSPLHF. The CDR3 DNA reads as TGTGCCAGCAGCTTGTTTGAGACAGGGAATTCACCCCTCCACTTT. This chain uses TRBV5-6 with TRBJ1-6, with TRBD1 matching 7 bases. The CDR3 contains 15 residues. Germline V gene lookup returns CDR1 SGHDT and CDR2 YYEEEE. The junction had 5 bases not matched to a gene; V was cut back by 1 base and J by 7 bases.

V is TRBV4-2 and J is TRBJ1-2; maybe TRBD1 (6 bases). The CDR3 is 17 amino acids. Germline values: CDR1 LGHNA, CDR2 YNFKEQ. V was shortened by 1 base and J by 7 bases, with 22 bases between the two germline ends. DNA for the CDR3: TGTGCCAGCAGCCAAGTCCCCTTGACAGGTTCGGGTGGTGGCTACACCTTC. This encodes CASSQVPLTGSGGGYTF.

The chain is built from TRBV19 and TRBJ1-1; TRBD1 is a possible D gene (5 bases). This CDR3 has 12 amino acids. CDR1 and CDR2 from the germline V gene are LNHDA and SQIVND (reference sequence). Trimming stripped 3 bases from V and 6 bases from J, with 8 bases between. This chain's CDR3 is CASSMGGAEAFF. CDR3 coding DNA: TGTGCCAGTAGTATGGGGGGGGCTGAAGCTTTCTTT.

The chain recombines TRBV28 with TRBJ2-1, with D possibly TRBD2 on 6 matching bases. Germline V gene lookup returns CDR1 MDHEN and CDR2 SYDVKM. V shed 3 bases and J shed 12 bases, with 15 bases lying between them. There are 13 residues in the CDR3. For the CDR3, the DNA is TGTGCCAGCAGTTTGCGGGATTCAAGGGGGCAGTTCTTC. Translated, it gives CASSLRDSRGQFF. The entire variable domain, with the rest obtained from reference TRBV28 and TRBJ2-1, is as follows: DVKVTQSSRYLVKRTGEKVFLECVQDMDHENMFWYRQDPGLGLRLIYFSYDVKMKEKGDIPEGYSVSREKKERFSLILESASTNQTSMYLCASSLRDSRGQFFGPGTRLTVL.

The chain employs TRBV18 and TRBJ1-4; D possibly corresponds to TRBD1 (5 bases). Looked up from germline, CDR1 is KGHSH and CDR2 is LQKENI. With 2 bases removed from V and 11 bases from J, the gap between germline ends came to 6 bases. The CDR3 consists of 11 residues. The CDR3, as DNA: TGTGCCAGCTCACCAGGGGCCAAACTGTTTTTT. It yields the protein CASSPGAKLFF. Full variable domain (missing parts from reference TRBV18 and TRBJ1-4): NAGVMQNPRHLVRRRGQEARLRCSPMKGHSHVYWYRQLPEEGLKFMVYLQKENIIDESGMPKERFSAEFPKEGPSILRIQQVVRGDSAAYFCASSPGAKLFFGSGTQLSVL.

The gene calls are TRBV7-9 and TRBJ1-1, with unresolved D. CDR1 is SEHNR and CDR2 is FQNEAQ in the germline V gene (reference sequence). This CDR3 region has 16 residues. The V gene lost 2 bases and the J gene lost 3 bases, with 16 bases spanning the gap. The CDR3 DNA reads TGTGCCAGCAGCTTACTGGCGTCGGGTGAGGACACTGAAGCTTTCTTT. Translating it yields CASSLLASGEDTEAFF. Together with reference TRBV7-9 and TRBJ1-1, the CDR3 gives the full variable domain: DTGVSQNPRHKITKRGQNVTFRCDPISEHNRLYWYRQTLGQGPEFLTYFQNEAQLEKSRLLSDRFSAERPKGSFSTLEIQRTEQGDSAMYLCASSLLASGEDTEAFFGQGTRLTVV.

The chain carries TRBV5-4 and TRBJ2-5, with 8 bases that match TRBD2. The CDR3 has 17 amino acids. The ends lost 4 bases at V and 0 bases at J; junction bases unmatched: 11. The germline gives CDR1 SGHNT, CDR2 YYREEE (reference sequence). The CDR3 loop is CASSRGDGGGYQETQYF. The CDR3 bases are TGTGCCAGCAGCCGGGGAGACGGCGGGGGGTACCAAGAGACCCAGTACTTC.

The chain combines TRBV6-4 with TRBJ2-1, with TRBD1 matching 8 bases. The CDR3 has 15 residues. Germline V gene lookup returns CDR1 MRHNA and CDR2 SNTAGT. V lost 4 bases and J lost 4; bases outside the gene matches: 6. CDR3 in DNA: TGTGCCAGCAGTGTGGACAGGGCCCTTTACAATGAGCAGTTCTTC. Translation: CASSVDRALYNEQFF.

The chain employs TRBV7-6 and TRBJ1-2, with 11 positions matching TRBD1. With V trimmed by 5 bases and J by 6 bases, 11 bases remained unmatched. The CDR3 is 16 amino acids. Per germline, CDR1 SGHVS and CDR2 FNYEAQ. The DNA for the CDR3 is TGTGCCAGCAGCCCTTCCGGGACAGGGGGATTGGATGGCTACACCTTC. This codes for CASSPSGTGGLDGYTF.

The J gene is TRBJ1-6, the V gene TRBV2; D is uncertain. This CDR3 spans 14 amino acids. The germline V and J ends were trimmed by 1 base and 9 bases, with 10 bases remaining between them. The germline CDR1 and CDR2 sequences are SNHLY and FYNNEI. The CDR3 nucleotides are TGTGCCAGCAGTGAAGGCGGGCGGATTTCACCCCTCCACTTT. This encodes CASSEGGRISPLHF. The variable domain in full, with the rest retrieved from reference TRBV2 and TRBJ1-6, is EPEVTQTPSHQVTQMGQEVILRCVPISNHLYFYWYRQILGQKVEFLVSFYNNEISEKSEIFDDQFSVERPDGSNFTLKIRSTKLEDSAMYFCASSEGGRISPLHFGNGTRLTVT.

This clone was seen more than once but under ten times. Lacking the conserved final phenylalanine or tryptophan, this CDR3 likely reflects a read error. The DNA is left out, because the CDR3 cannot be placed on it with certainty; the CDR3 is given as TCRdb lists it. This chain links TRBV5-6 with TRBJ1-2. The CDR3 has 12 residues if both end residues are counted. The germline gives CDR1 SGHDT, CDR2 YYEEEE. The CDR3 is CASSLQRTEIEY.

In its sample, this clone was seen a few times. This chain links TRBV28 with TRBJ2-1; the match to TRBD2 covers 12 bases. The germline CDR1 and CDR2 sequences are MDHEN and SYDVKM. The trim removed 6 bases at V and 6 bases at J, leaving 6 bases unmatched. The CDR3 has 15 residues. CDR3 coding DNA: TGTGCCAGCAGACAAGAGACTAGCGGGGGCAATGAGCAGTTCTTC. Protein: CASRQETSGGNEQFF. The variable domain in full, completed from reference TRBV28 and TRBJ2-1, reads DVKVTQSSRYLVKRTGEKVFLECVQDMDHENMFWYRQDPGLGLRLIYFSYDVKMKEKGDIPEGYSVSREKKERFSLILESASTNQTSMYLCASRQETSGGNEQFFGPGTRLTVL.

The rearrangement uses TRBV7-6 and TRBJ1-5; 8 nucleotides agree with TRBD1. The CDR3 length is 15 residues. The junction had 3 bases not matched to a gene; V was cut back by 2 bases and J by 3 bases. Germline V CDR1 and CDR2: SGHVS, FNYEAQ. The chain's CDR3 is CASSLQGAPNQPQHF. CDR3 bases: TGTGCCAGCAGCTTACAGGGGGCCCCCAATCAGCCCCAGCATTTT.

V gene TRBV2 combines with J gene TRBJ2-3; 11 bases are a match to TRBD2. J gave up 8 bases and V 1 base, and 5 bases lay outside the gene matches. CDR1 and CDR2 (germline): SNHLY, FYNNEI. The CDR3 is 15 residues long. CDR3 sequence (DNA): TGTGCCAGCAGTGAAGGACGGACTAGCGGGCTTACGCAGTATTTT. Protein: CASSEGRTSGLTQYF. Full variable domain (rest looked up from reference TRBV2 and TRBJ2-3): EPEVTQTPSHQVTQMGQEVILRCVPISNHLYFYWYRQILGQKVEFLVSFYNNEISEKSEIFDDQFSVERPDGSNFTLKIRSTKLEDSAMYFCASSEGRTSGLTQYFGPGTRLTVL.

The genes are TRBV25-1 and TRBJ2-1; TRBD2 agrees at 12 bases. With 8 bases clipped from V and 7 bases from J, the junction kept 15 bases outside the gene matches. CDR1 and CDR2 from the germline V gene are MGHDK and SYGVNS. CDR3 size: 17 residues. The CDR3 loop reads CASEDSRTSGGWNEQFF. The CDR3 coding sequence is TGTGCCAGCGAGGACTCCCGAACTAGCGGGGGGTGGAATGAGCAGTTCTTC.

The chain carries TRBV30 and TRBJ1-2; 7 bases align to TRBD1. The CDR3 has 14 residues. The V gene's germline CDR1 is GTSNPN and CDR2 SVGIG (reference sequence). V trimming: 6 bases; J trimming: 4 bases; junction bases outside the gene matches: 11. The CDR3 region is CACRAQGDPYGYTF. CDR3 sequence (DNA): TGTGCCTGCAGAGCCCAGGGGGATCCCTATGGCTACACCTTC.

The chain uses TRBV19 and TRBJ2-3; possibly TRBD2 for D (6 bases). Trimming stripped 10 bases from V and 1 base from J, with 12 bases between. There are 13 residues in the CDR3. The germline V gene encodes CDR1 LNHDA and CDR2 SQIVND (reference sequence). CDR3 DNA: TGTGCCACCTCGACTAGAGGCACAGATACGCAGTATTTT. Protein: CATSTRGTDTQYF.

The V call is TRBV6-6, the J call TRBJ1-1, with D unresolved. CDR1 is MNHNY, CDR2 SVGAGI, per germline (reference sequence). V lost 7 bases and J lost 0, with 15 bases in between. This CDR3 has 15 amino acids. CDR3 nucleotides: TGTGCCAGCAAATCTTGGGAGATCATGAACACTGAAGCTTTCTTT. Its protein product is CASKSWEIMNTEAFF.

The chain employs TRBV5-1 and TRBJ2-1, with D hard to call. Germline-derived CDR1 and CDR2 are SGHRS and YFSETQ. V lost 0 bases and J lost 6, with 10 bases in between. CDR3 size: 14 residues. As DNA, the CDR3 is TGCGCCAGCAGCTTGGCCGCGCCGTCCAATGAGCAGTTCTTC. Protein product: CASSLAAPSNEQFF. Variable domain in full (rest from reference TRBV5-1 and TRBJ2-1): KAGVTQTPRYLIKTRGQQVTLSCSPISGHRSVSWYQQTPGQGLQFLFEYFSETQRNKGNFPGRFSGRQFSNSRSEMNVSTLELGDSALYLCASSLAAPSNEQFFGPGTRLTVL.

The V and J genes are TRBV15 and TRBJ1-2; D is possibly TRBD1 (5 bases). V lost 4 bases and J lost 3, with 9 bases in between. CDR3 length: 13 amino acids. Germline assignment: CDR1 LNHNV and CDR2 YYDKDF (reference sequence). The CDR3 region is CATSKDSDYGYTF. The DNA for the CDR3 is TGTGCCACCAGCAAAGACAGCGACTATGGCTACACCTTC.

This clone has a single count. J is TRBJ1-2 and V is TRBV29-1; possible D gene TRBD1, 5 bases. Germline V gene sequence: CDR1 SQVTM, CDR2 ANQGSEA. This CDR3 contains 15 residues. V gave up 5 bases and J gave up 5 bases, with 21 bases separating them. The CDR3 sequence is CSVSPPQGVGYGYTF. CDR3 DNA sequence: TGCAGCGTTTCACCACCCCAAGGGGTCGGGTATGGCTACACCTTC.

The J gene is TRBJ1-2, the V gene TRBV28, with D possibly being TRBD1 (5 bases). Between the trimmed V and J ends, which lost 4 bases and 6 bases, there was a span of 9 bases. Germline CDR1 reads MDHEN; CDR2 reads SYDVKM. This CDR3 is built from 12 residues. The CDR3: CASSSQGHGYTF. In DNA form, the CDR3 reads TGTGCCAGCAGTTCGCAGGGTCATGGCTACACCTTC.

The V gene is TRBV27, the J gene TRBJ2-7, with 11 bases aligning to TRBD1. The CDR3 has 14 amino acids. V trimming: 8 bases; J trimming: 4 bases; junction bases outside the gene matches: 7. Germline loops: CDR1 MNHEY, CDR2 SMNVEV (reference sequence). CDR3 sequence (DNA): TGTGCCAGCGGCCGGGACAGGGGGGGATACGAGCAGTACTTC. It translates to CASGRDRGGYEQYF.

The chain employs TRBV7-9 and TRBJ1-4; D is uncertain. Trimming took 0 bases from V and 3 from J, leaving 8 bases between them. The germline gives CDR1 SEHNR, CDR2 FQNEAQ (reference sequence). CDR3 length: 15 amino acids. The CDR3 sequence: CASSLAGLPNEKLFF. CDR3 bases: TGTGCCAGCAGCTTAGCCGGGTTGCCTAATGAAAAACTGTTTTTT.

J is TRBJ1-4 and V is TRBV4-1, with 7 positions matching TRBD1. Germline V gene data show CDR1 as MGHRA and CDR2 as YSYEKL. This CDR3 has 17 amino acids. The J segment lost 1 base and the V segment lost 4 bases, leaving 9 bases of the junction unmatched. The CDR3 DNA follows: TGCGCCAGCAGCCTAGCCGGGACAGTTAGAACTAATGAAAAACTGTTTTTT. It encodes CASSLAGTVRTNEKLFF.